These T cell receptor beta chains were read from a single sample in a study of blood T cell repertoires in COVID-19. Assay: immunoSEQ multiplex PCR; the TCRdb copy retains only in-frame clones and omits some. The table includes about half a million clones, roughly nine tenths detected once. The material sequenced was peripheral blood. The source of these receptors is a young man with COVID-19, enrolled during active disease. CDR3s include the opening cysteine and the closing phenylalanine or tryptophan. The order of the fields is V gene, clone size, D gene, J gene, CDR3 protein, CDR3 DNA. A D gene is named only where the DNA matches it firmly. Clone size, where shown, is once, few, many, or a class for clones that have expanded.

TRBV7-9	-	-	TRBJ1-2	CASNERRTENYGYTF	TGTGCCAGCAACGAAAGAAGGACAGAAAACTATGGCTACACCTTC
TRBV19	-	TRBD1	TRBJ2-2	CASSSPYLRGTGELFF	TGTGCCAGTAGTTCCCCTTACCTCAGGGGGACCGGGGAGCTGTTTTTT
TRBV5-1	-	-	TRBJ1-4	CASSLLTQGSNEKLFF	TGCGCCAGCAGCTTACTTACTCAGGGAAGTAATGAAAAACTGTTTTTT
TRBV19	-	-	TRBJ1-1	CASSDSATNTEAFF	TGTGCCAGTAGTGATTCAGCGACGAACACTGAAGCTTTCTTT
TRBV14	-	-	TRBJ2-2	CASSQVSVNTGELFF	TGTGCCAGCAGCCAAGTCTCGGTGAACACCGGGGAGCTGTTTTTT
TRBV7-3	-	-	TRBJ2-3	CASSPGWSGVTDTQYF	TGTGCCAGCAGCCCCGGTTGGAGCGGAGTCACAGATACGCAGTATTTT
TRBV2	-	TRBD1	TRBJ1-5	CASSDLQGDGQPQHF	TGTGCCAGCAGTGACCTTCAGGGGGACGGTCAGCCCCAGCATTTT
TRBV9	-	-	TRBJ2-7	CASSVEGGAEQYF	TGTGCCAGCAGCGTAGAGGGGGGGGCGGAGCAGTACTTC
TRBV24-1	-	-	TRBJ2-3	CATSDTKGVGTDTQYF	TGTGCCACCAGTGATACAAAAGGGGTTGGCACAGATACGCAGTATTTT
TRBV5-5	few	-	TRBJ2-1	CASSLDPSSYNEQFF	TGTGCCAGCAGCTTGGACCCCAGCTCCTACAATGAGCAGTTCTTC
TRBV3-1/TRBV3-2	-	TRBD1	TRBJ2-2	CASSQVGTGATGELFF	TGTGCCAGCAGCCAAGTCGGGACAGGGGCCACCGGGGAGCTGTTTTTT
TRBV7-6	-	TRBD2	TRBJ2-7	CASSPQRTSGIEQYF	TGTGCCAGCAGCCCCCAGCGGACTAGCGGGATCGAGCAGTACTTC
TRBV2	-	-	TRBJ1-5	CASRADRPPSQHF	TGTGCCAGCAGAGCCGACAGGCCCCCGTCCCAGCATTTT
TRBV4-1	-	TRBD1	TRBJ1-2	CASSQDPGQGARIHYGYTF	TGCGCCAGCAGCCAAGATCCCGGACAGGGGGCGAGGATTCACTATGGCTACACCTTC
TRBV12-2	-	-	TRBJ2-7	CASRPGQGKNYEQYF	TGTGCAAGTCGCCCAGGACAGGGTAAGAACTACGAGCAGTACTTC
TRBV12-5	-	-	TRBJ1-1	CASGLVLGQKNTEAFF	TGTGCTAGTGGTTTGGTACTAGGTCAGAAGAACACTGAAGCTTTCTTT
TRBV5-1	-	TRBD1	TRBJ1-1	CASSLGGGRTEAFF	TGCGCCAGCAGCTTGGGAGGGGGCCGGACTGAAGCTTTCTTT
TRBV6-4	-	-	TRBJ2-3	CARGTSKDTQYF	TGTGCCCGAGGGACTTCTAAAGATACGCAGTATTTT
TRBV11-2	-	-	TRBJ2-7	CASSLDEPGIPRAEQYF	TGTGCCAGCAGCTTAGATGAACCGGGGATCCCTAGGGCAGAGCAGTACTTC
TRBV4-2	few	-	TRBJ1-4	CASSQDWRVPNEKLFF	TGTGCCAGCAGCCAAGATTGGAGGGTGCCTAATGAAAAACTGTTTTTT
TRBV21-1	-	-	TRBJ2-1	CASSGQGYNEQFF	TGTGCCAGCAGCGGTCAGGGGTACAATGAGCAGTTCTTC
TRBV3-1/TRBV3-2	-	-	TRBJ2-7	CASSQGHEQYF	TGTGCCAGCAGCCAGGGGCACGAGCAGTACTTC
TRBV28	-	TRBD1	TRBJ2-1	CASSLRTGYNEQFF	TGTGCCAGCAGTTTGAGGACAGGATACAATGAGCAGTTCTTC
TRBV27	few	-	TRBJ1-2	CASSLSGDGYTF	TGTGCCAGCAGTTTATCAGGGGATGGCTACACCTTC
TRBV3-1/TRBV3-2	once	-	TRBJ2-5	CASSQARALTRKETQYF	TGTGCCAGCAGCCAAGCCCGCGCCCTGACTCGGAAAGAGACCCAGTACTTC
TRBV5-1	-	-	TRBJ2-1	CASSPLRGSTSYNEQFF	TGCGCCAGCAGCCCCTTGAGGGGGTCGACCTCCTACAATGAGCAGTTCTTC
TRBV5-1	-	-	TRBJ2-3	CASSPGMQSTDTQYF	TGCGCCAGCAGCCCAGGGATGCAGTCCACAGATACGCAGTATTTT
TRBV19	-	-	TRBJ2-5	CASSTDGRRETQYF	TGTGCCAGTAGTACGGACGGGAGAAGAGAGACCCAGTACTTC
TRBV30	-	TRBD2	TRBJ2-3	CAWTEWTSRSTDTQYF	TGTGCCTGGACAGAATGGACTAGCCGTAGCACAGATACGCAGTATTTT
TRBV27	-	-	TRBJ2-3	CASSSIRQVPTPDTQYF	TGTGCCAGCAGTTCTATCCGACAGGTCCCCACCCCAGATACGCAGTATTTT
TRBV6-5	-	TRBD1	TRBJ1-6	CASRGIQGNSPLHF	TGTGCCAGCAGAGGGATACAGGGGAACTCACCCCTCCACTTT